The next 8 T cell receptor beta chains were all read from a single sample in a study of vaccination and CD4 T cells after COVID-19. The study sequenced cultured CD4+ T cell DNA using the Oncomine TCR Beta short-read assay. Cultures of CD4+ T cells served as the source for extracting genomic DNA. TCRdb independently ran MiXCR on the PCR reads; one entry per CDR3 protein. The sample holds some 10,000 distinct CDR3 sequences, 35% seen once. For these receptors, no antigen is known. Regarding treatment: 10-day PBMC culture with coronavirus spike peptide pools or control peptides (ViraFEST assay). One should note that the unexposed donor's CD4+ T cells were collected before the COVID-19 pandemic (2011-2018). Source material: CD4+ T cells from blood, cultured in vitro. Receptor source: a human donor in good health.

This clonotype occurred a few times. The chain is built from TRBV6-2 or TRBV6-3 and TRBJ2-1; tentative D call: TRBD2 (6 bases). Per the germline V gene, CDR1 is MNHEY and CDR2 is SVGEGT. The CDR3 is 16 residues long. V lost 1 base and J 1 base, leaving 11 bases between the germline ends. The DNA of the CDR3 is TGTGCCAGCAGTTACTTAGCGGAGGGGTCCTACAATGAGCAGTTCTTC. This encodes CASSYLAEGSYNEQFF.

A single count supports this clonotype. In nucleotides, the CDR3 is TGTGCCAGCAGGCGTAATAACCCCCTGAGGTCCAATGAGCAGTTCTTC. This translates into CASRRNNPLRSNEQFF. The chain recombines TRBV27 with TRBJ2-1; D call uncertain. V lost 6 bases to trimming and J lost 6 bases, with 21 bases between them. Germline-derived CDR1 and CDR2 are MNHEY and SMNVEV (reference sequence). The CDR3 length is 16 residues.

The V call is TRBV15, the J call TRBJ1-5; no firm D call. The CDR3 runs 12 residues. Trimming took 8 bases from V and 6 from J, leaving 11 bases between them. CDR1 LNHNV and CDR2 YYDKDF come from the germline V gene (reference sequence). The CDR3 DNA reads TGTGCCACCGGCGGGATTCGTCAGCCCCAGCATTTT. It specifies CATGGIRQPQHF.

The genes are TRBV20-1 and TRBJ2-7; D is perhaps TRBD2 (6 bases). The CDR3 is 12 residues long. The germline gives CDR1 DFQATT, CDR2 SNEGSKA (reference sequence). V shed 3 bases and J shed 4 bases, with 10 bases lying between them. The CDR3 loop reads CSASVDYYEQYF. DNA for the CDR3: TGCAGTGCTAGTGTGGACTATTACGAGCAGTACTTC.

This chain links TRBV28 with TRBJ1-1; D gene unclear. The CDR3 has 12 amino acids. V was shortened by 1 base and J by 6 bases, with 6 bases between the two germline ends. Germline V gives CDR1 MDHEN, CDR2 SYDVKM. The CDR3 reads CASSLFGPEAFF. The CDR3 bases are TGTGCCAGCAGTTTATTTGGGCCTGAAGCTTTCTTT.

This clonotype was detected only a few times. The chain couples TRBV7-2 to TRBJ2-3; D tentatively fits TRBD1 or TRBD2 (6 bases each). The ends were cut back, 10 bases at V and 6 bases at J, with 20 bases in the middle. Germline V gene data show CDR1 as SGHTA and CDR2 as FQGNSA. CDR3 length: 14 residues. CDR3 in DNA: TGTGCCACCCAAGGGGGGTTAGCTAGGGATACGCAGTATTTT. It translates to CATQGGLARDTQYF. Looking up the rest from reference TRBV7-2 and TRBJ2-3 gives the full variable domain: GAGVSQSPSNKVTEKGKDVELRCDPISGHTALYWYRQSLGQGLEFLIYFQGNSAPDKSGLPSDRFSAERTGGSVSTLTIQRTQQEDSAVYLCATQGGLARDTQYFGPGTRLTVL.

The V call is TRBV4-3, the J call TRBJ2-1, with TRBD2 matching over 8 bases. CDR1 LGHNA and CDR2 YSLEER come from the germline V gene. This CDR3 spans 16 amino acids. The junction had 11 bases not matched to a gene; V was cut back by 0 bases and J by 10 bases. CDR3 in DNA: TGCGCCAGCAGCCAAGAGACACCTTTACTAGCGGCAGAGCAGTTCTTC. Translating it yields CASSQETPLLAAEQFF.

This clonotype was recorded once. This chain links TRBV19 with TRBJ2-5; 10 bases match TRBD2. V trimming: 5 bases; J trimming: 5 bases; junction bases outside the gene matches: 11. This CDR3 region has 16 residues. Per the germline V gene, CDR1 is LNHDA and CDR2 is SQIVND (reference sequence). The DNA for the CDR3 is TGTGCCAGTAGTTTCGACCTAGCGGGAGCCGGGGAGACCCAGTACTTC. This encodes CASSFDLAGAGETQYF.